This T cell receptor (beta chain) was sequenced in a study of blood T cells in healthy people across ages. Study findings and constraints: Long-lived donors carried more naive CD4+ cells and greater diversity than aged donors. Naive and antigen-experienced cells could not be conclusively compared, given unsorted PBMCs.

V lost 5 bases to trimming and J lost 2 bases; unmatched junction nucleotides: 3. There are 14 residues in the CDR3. CDR1 DFQATT and CDR2 SNEGSKA come from the germline V gene (reference sequence). Alongside a J-beta primer mix, a sample-barcoded 5' primer served in a second PCR lasting about 7 to 12 cycles. Every cDNA molecule bore a tag from a template-switch adaptor containing 12 random nucleotides. TCRdb re-called the 5' RACE reads through MiXCR, storing one row per CDR3 protein. The sample has around 780,000 distinct CDR3 sequences, around three fifths seen once. To note about this clonotype: Its antigen is currently unknown.

Material: blood. This sequence joins TRBV20-1 and TRBJ2-1; 10 nucleotides agree with TRBD1. The receptor was isolated from a middle-aged man in good health. This CDR3 reads CSAWDRGTYNEQFF. The CDR3 DNA follows: TGCAGTGCTTGGGACAGGGGAACCTACAATGAGCAGTTCTTC.